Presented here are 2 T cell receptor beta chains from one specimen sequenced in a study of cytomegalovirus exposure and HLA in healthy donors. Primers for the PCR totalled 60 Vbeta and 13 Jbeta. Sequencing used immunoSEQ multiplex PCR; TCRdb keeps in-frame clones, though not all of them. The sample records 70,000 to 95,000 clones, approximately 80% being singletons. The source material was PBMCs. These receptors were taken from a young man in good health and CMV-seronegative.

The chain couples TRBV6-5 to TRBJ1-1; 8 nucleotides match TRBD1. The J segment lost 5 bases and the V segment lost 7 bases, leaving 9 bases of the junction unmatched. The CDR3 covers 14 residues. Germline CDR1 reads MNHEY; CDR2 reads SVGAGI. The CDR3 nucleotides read TGTGCCAGCACCTGGAGGACAGGGAGGACTGAAGCTTTCTTT. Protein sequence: CASTWRTGRTEAFF.

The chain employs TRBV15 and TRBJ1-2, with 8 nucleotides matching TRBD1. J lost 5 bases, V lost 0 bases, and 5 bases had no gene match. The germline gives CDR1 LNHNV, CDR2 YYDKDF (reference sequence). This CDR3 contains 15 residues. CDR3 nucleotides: TGTGCCACCAGCAGAGATCAGGGGGCGCGGTATGGCTACACCTTC. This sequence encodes CATSRDQGARYGYTF.